The entry below describes one TCR beta chain. As processed by the authors: Counts of nucleated cells, estimated from reference gene primer amplification, were obtained. The assay was immunoSEQ multiplex PCR, and TCRdb's table has in-frame clones only and misses some. V, J and clone size were drawn from that table, and D and trimming were deduced from the DNA. Of about 230,000 clones listed, over 80% are singletons. The data are from a study of blood T cell repertoires in COVID-19. Across the whole study: COVID-19 samples, acute and convalescent, were from the United States, Italy and Spain. PBMCs, B-cell-depleted T cells, or T cells were the source of the cDNA or gDNA that made up the material.

This CDR3 is built from 12 residues. The V gene lost 5 bases and the J gene lost 3 bases, with 7 bases spanning the gap. CDR1 is SNHLY and CDR2 is FYNNEI in the germline V gene. The clonotype originates from a man in his forties with acute or convalescent COVID-19. This chain links TRBV2 with TRBJ1-2; no definite D call. Material: peripheral blood. Written as DNA, the CDR3 is TGTGCCAGCAGTCCGGACTACTATGGCTACACCTTC. Translated, it gives CASSPDYYGYTF.